The source of this TCR beta chain is a study of blood T cell repertoires in COVID-19. The overall study: Sources were T cells, B-cell-depleted T cells, or PBMCs; the material itself was cDNA or gDNA.

In the study's own analysis: Amplification with reference gene primers provided the estimates of nucleated cell counts. Assay used: immunoSEQ multiplex PCR; TCRdb lists only in-frame clones, some missing. The DNA gave D and trimming, while V, J and clone size come from that table. This table has roughly 100,000 clones, over 85% appearing once. This CDR3 has 13 residues. With 7 bases removed from V and 6 bases from J, the gap between germline ends came to 14 bases. Germline V gives CDR1 ENHRY, CDR2 SYGVKD. The sample taken for sequencing was peripheral blood. The TCR was taken from a woman in her forties or fifties with COVID-19, enrolled during active disease. The genes are TRBV10-3 and TRBJ2-3, with D perhaps TRBD1 (6 bases). Here the CDR3 reads CAIMTGRADTQYF. The CDR3 nucleotides read TGTGCCATCATGACAGGCCGCGCGGATACGCAGTATTTT.